Given below is one TCR beta chain in context. Germline V gene lookup returns CDR1 MNHEY and CDR2 SVGEGT. The CDR3 length is 15 residues. V lost 6 bases to trimming and J lost 5 bases; unmatched junction nucleotides: 6. This record belongs to a study of CD8 T cells in ankylosing spondylitis. TCRdb processed the 5' RACE reads anew with MiXCR; each CDR3 protein has one entry. This table holds 310,000 or so distinct CDR3 sequences, around 20% found once. The V call is TRBV6-2 or TRBV6-3, the J call TRBJ2-1; 11 bases line up with TRBD2. The TCR was taken from a male donor with ankylosing spondylitis or in good health (not recorded which). The sequencing input was blood, either unsorted or a sorted T cell fraction (not recorded which). The CDR3 sequence: CASRRLAGNNNEQFF. In DNA form, the CDR3 reads TGTGCCAGCAGAAGACTAGCGGGGAATAACAATGAGCAGTTCTTC.